The 12 T cell receptor beta chains below come from one sample, sequenced in a study of shared clonotypes between healthy human individuals. The data were produced by immunoSEQ multiplex PCR, yet TCRdb's version contains in-frame clones alone and is incomplete. The sample lists roughly 2.2 million clones, approximately 95% occurring once. The sequenced sample consisted of naive CD4+ T cells from PBMCs. Subset in this sample: CD45RA+ positively selected. These receptors were collected from a man aged 18-30 years in good health. Some clones in this sample may be carry-over from other donors' samples.

This sequence joins TRBV28 and TRBJ2-7, with 7 bases that match TRBD1. The germline V gene has CDR1 MDHEN and CDR2 SYDVKM. V shed 3 bases and J 9 bases; nucleotides not matched to a gene: 5. CDR3 size: 12 residues. CDR3 nucleotides: TGTGCCAGCAGTTTGAGACGGACAGGGCAGTACTTC. The encoded protein is CASSLRRTGQYF.

This clone occurred once. This chain uses TRBV4-2 with TRBJ1-4; D not resolved. The CDR3 is 15 amino acids. Trimming pared 0 bases from V and 8 bases from J, leaving 13 bases between. Per germline, CDR1 LGHNA and CDR2 YNFKEQ. The CDR3 loop is CASSQEGQPGEKLFF. The CDR3 DNA reads TGTGCCAGCAGCCAAGAAGGCCAGCCAGGCGAAAAACTGTTTTTT.

The gene calls are TRBV15 and TRBJ2-5, with TRBD2 as a possible D gene (5 bases). This CDR3 has 15 amino acids. CDR1 is LNHNV, CDR2 YYDKDF, per germline (reference sequence). Trimming pared 5 bases from V and 4 bases from J, leaving 17 bases between. DNA of the CDR3: TGTGCCACCAGCGCATGGGTTGACGGAGGAGAGACCCAGTACTTC. As protein: CATSAWVDGGETQYF.

The V and J genes are TRBV27 and TRBJ2-2; D is uncertain. The CDR3 length is 12 residues. Deletions cut 5 bases from V and 5 bases from J, with 6 bases between. CDR1 is MNHEY and CDR2 is SMNVEV in the germline V gene (reference sequence). The CDR3 region has the DNA TGTGCCAGCAGTCAATTTACCGGGGAGCTGTTTTTT. It yields the protein CASSQFTGELFF.

The chain joins TRBV7-3 to TRBJ2-1; TRBD2 matches 15 bases. Germline trimming cut 2 bases from V and 7 bases from J; bases unmatched to any gene: 3. CDR3 size: 16 residues. Germline V gives CDR1 SGHTA, CDR2 FQGTGA. CDR3 bases: TGTGCCAGCAGCTTATTTGGGACTAGCGGGAGGAATGAGCAGTTCTTC. This codes for CASSLFGTSGRNEQFF.

The rearrangement uses TRBV28 and TRBJ1-6; D is unclear. This CDR3 contains 11 residues. Germline CDR1 and CDR2: MDHEN and SYDVKM. V was trimmed by 11 bases and J by 6 bases, leaving 8 bases between them. This CDR3 reads CAASLNSPLHF. The CDR3 coding sequence is TGTGCCGCCAGCCTTAATTCACCCCTCCACTTT.

This chain links TRBV9 with TRBJ2-2; possible D gene TRBD1, 5 bases. This CDR3 is 14 amino acids long. The germline V gene has CDR1 SGDLS and CDR2 YYNGEE. V was shortened by 5 bases and J by 1 base, with 9 bases between the two germline ends. This chain's CDR3 is CASRPRVNTGELFF. CDR3 DNA sequence: TGTGCCAGCAGGCCCAGGGTGAACACCGGGGAGCTGTTTTTT.

On this clone: Other DNA sequences in the same sample also yield this CDR3. The rearrangement uses TRBV7-2 and TRBJ2-3, with a tentative D call TRBD2 (5 bases). CDR3 length: 14 residues. V dropped 1 base and J dropped 6 bases, with 11 bases sitting between them. CDR1 is SGHTA and CDR2 is FQGNSA in the germline V gene. Here the CDR3 reads CASSLVAGLDTQYF. DNA for the CDR3: TGTGCCAGCAGCTTAGTGGCAGGACTGGATACGCAGTATTTT.

This clone has more than one count but fewer than ten. The chain recombines TRBV7-8 with TRBJ1-4; no reliable D call. The germline V gene encodes CDR1 SGHVS and CDR2 FQNEAQ. The CDR3 runs 11 residues. V was shortened by 5 bases and J by 6 bases, with 4 bases between the two germline ends. CDR3 residues: CASSRDEKLFF. The DNA of the CDR3 is TGTGCCAGCAGCCGCGATGAAAAACTGTTTTTT.

The chain uses TRBV28 and TRBJ1-1; no clear D. Trimming shortened V by 4 bases and J by 11 bases, and 17 bases separated the two germline ends. In germline, CDR1 is MDHEN, CDR2 SYDVKM. This CDR3 region has 13 residues. CDR3 sequence reads: CASSSPGHIGAFF. CDR3 in DNA: TGTGCCAGCAGTTCGCCGGGCCATATAGGGGCTTTCTTT. The variable domain in full, with the rest retrieved from reference TRBV28 and TRBJ1-1, is DVKVTQSSRYLVKRTGEKVFLECVQDMDHENMFWYRQDPGLGLRLIYFSYDVKMKEKGDIPEGYSVSREKKERFSLILESASTNQTSMYLCASSSPGHIGAFFGQGTRLTVV.

This chain uses TRBV7-2 with TRBJ2-7; no definite D call. Germline assignment: CDR1 SGHTA and CDR2 FQGNSA. The CDR3 loop spans 15 amino acids. The V end lost 5 bases, the J end lost 4 bases, and 18 bases lay between the germline ends. CDR3 sequence reads: CASSPIPFVTYEQYF. CDR3 nucleotides: TGTGCCAGCAGCCCAATTCCCTTCGTTACGTACGAGCAGTACTTC.

In this sample, this clone turned up once. This rearrangement joins TRBV6-1 to TRBJ1-3; tentative D call: TRBD1 (6 bases). There are 15 residues in the CDR3. Germline V lookup: CDR1 MNHNS, CDR2 SASEGT. V dropped 2 bases and J dropped 16 bases, with 24 bases sitting between them. The CDR3 here is CASSENGLVGGPLYF. Written as DNA, the CDR3 is TGTGCCAGCAGTGAAAATGGGCTGGTGGGGGGGCCTCTTTATTTT.